This T cell receptor beta chain was sequenced for a study of cytomegalovirus exposure and HLA in healthy donors. Germline CDR1 reads SGHNT; CDR2 reads YENEEA. CDR3 length: 13 amino acids. Between the trimmed V and J ends, which lost 2 bases and 2 bases, there was a span of 4 bases. Study results and limitations: Cytomegalovirus-associated status was assigned to fewer than 200 TCR beta chains.

In the case of this clone: What it binds is unknown.

Vbeta (60) and Jbeta (13) primers were used in the PCR. Authors' methods: Counted up in a later analysis, unique TCR beta chains came to 60 million to 95 million, with about 9.9 million shared. The table came from immunoSEQ multiplex PCR; TCRdb's copy has only in-frame clones and leaves some out. V, J and clone size reflect that table, while D and trimming were determined from the DNA. The sample has some 85,000 clones; over 60% are singletons. Source material: PBMCs. The chain couples TRBV11-3 to TRBJ2-1; no reliable D call. This TCR derives from a man aged 35 to 55 in good health and CMV-seronegative. CDR3: CASSLTAYNEQFF. CDR3 coding DNA: TGTGCCAGCAGCTTAACAGCCTACAATGAGCAGTTCTTC.